This TCR beta chain was observed in a study of blood T cell repertoires in COVID-19. About the study: Sample material is recorded as cDNA or gDNA derived from T cells, B-cell-depleted T cells, or PBMCs.

Authors' analysis steps: Amplification with reference gene primers provided the estimates of nucleated cell counts. Sequencing was performed with immunoSEQ multiplex PCR; in TCRdb, only in-frame clones are kept and a portion is missing. From that table come the V and J calls and clone size; the DNA was used to work out D and trimming. This table holds 150,000 to 200,000 clones, roughly 85% found once. The CDR3 extends over 14 amino acids. The germline V gene has CDR1 LNHDA and CDR2 SQIVND (reference sequence). Trimming cost V 1 base and J 10 bases, with 11 bases left between them. The chain uses TRBV19 and TRBJ1-6; D uncertain. The sample consisted of peripheral blood. The sequence was collected from a human donor with acute or convalescent COVID-19. The donor label of this sample is uncertain. The CDR3 DNA follows: TGTGCCAGTAGTATAGGAGTCTCGGGGTCACCCCTCCACTTT. It encodes CASSIGVSGSPLHF.